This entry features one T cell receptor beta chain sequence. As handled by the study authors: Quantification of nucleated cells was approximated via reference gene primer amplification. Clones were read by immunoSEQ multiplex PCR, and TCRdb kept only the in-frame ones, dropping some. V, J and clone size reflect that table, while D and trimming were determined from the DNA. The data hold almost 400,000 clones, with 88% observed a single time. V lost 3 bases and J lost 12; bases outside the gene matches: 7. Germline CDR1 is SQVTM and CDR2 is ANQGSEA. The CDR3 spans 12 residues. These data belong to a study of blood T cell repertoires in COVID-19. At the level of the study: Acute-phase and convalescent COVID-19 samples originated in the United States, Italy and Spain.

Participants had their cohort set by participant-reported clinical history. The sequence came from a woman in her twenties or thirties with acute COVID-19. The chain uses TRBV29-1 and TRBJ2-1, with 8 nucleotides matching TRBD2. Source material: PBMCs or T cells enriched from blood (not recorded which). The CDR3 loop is CSVETSVEGQFF. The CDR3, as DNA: TGCAGCGTTGAGACTAGCGTGGAAGGGCAGTTCTTC.